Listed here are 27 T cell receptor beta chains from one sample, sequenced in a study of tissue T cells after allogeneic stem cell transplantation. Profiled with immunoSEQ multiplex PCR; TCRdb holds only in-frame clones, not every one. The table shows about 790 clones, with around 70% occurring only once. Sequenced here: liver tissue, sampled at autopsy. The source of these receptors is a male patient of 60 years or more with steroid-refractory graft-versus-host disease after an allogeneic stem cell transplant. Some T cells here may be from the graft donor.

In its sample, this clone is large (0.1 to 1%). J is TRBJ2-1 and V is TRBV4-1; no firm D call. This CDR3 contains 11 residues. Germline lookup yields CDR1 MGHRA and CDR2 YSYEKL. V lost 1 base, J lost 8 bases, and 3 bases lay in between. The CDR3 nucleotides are TGCGCCAGCAGCCAAGGTGATGAGCAGTTCTTC. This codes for CASSQGDEQFF.

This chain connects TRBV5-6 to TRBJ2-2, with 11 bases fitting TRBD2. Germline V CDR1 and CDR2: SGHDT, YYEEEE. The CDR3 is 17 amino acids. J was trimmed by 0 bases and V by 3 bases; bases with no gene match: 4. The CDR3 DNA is TGTGCCAGCAGCTCAGGACTAGCGGGCTCGAACACCGGGGAGCTGTTTTTT. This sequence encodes CASSSGLAGSNTGELFF.

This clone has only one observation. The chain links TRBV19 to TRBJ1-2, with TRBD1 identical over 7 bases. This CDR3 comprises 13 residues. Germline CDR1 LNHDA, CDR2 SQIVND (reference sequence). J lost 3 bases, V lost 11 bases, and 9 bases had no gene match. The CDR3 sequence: CAVTQGDYYGYTF. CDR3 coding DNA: TGTGCCGTCACCCAGGGGGATTACTATGGCTACACCTTC. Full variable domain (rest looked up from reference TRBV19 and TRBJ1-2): DGGITQSPKYLFRKEGQNVTLSCEQNLNHDAMYWYRQDPGQGLRLIYYSQIVNDFQKGDIAEGYSVSREKKESFPLTVTSAQKNPTAFYLCAVTQGDYYGYTFGSGTRLTVV.

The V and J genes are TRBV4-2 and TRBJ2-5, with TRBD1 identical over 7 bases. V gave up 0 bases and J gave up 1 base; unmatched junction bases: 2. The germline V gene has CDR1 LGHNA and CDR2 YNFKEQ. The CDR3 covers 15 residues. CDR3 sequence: CASSQDGDSQETQYF. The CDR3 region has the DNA TGTGCCAGCAGCCAAGATGGGGACAGCCAAGAGACCCAGTACTTC.

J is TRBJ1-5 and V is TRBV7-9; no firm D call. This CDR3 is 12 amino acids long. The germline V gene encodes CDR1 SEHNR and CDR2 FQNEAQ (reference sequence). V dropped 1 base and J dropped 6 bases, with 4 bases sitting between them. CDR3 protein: CASSLGTQPQHF. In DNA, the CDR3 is TGTGCCAGCAGCTTAGGAACTCAGCCCCAGCATTTT.

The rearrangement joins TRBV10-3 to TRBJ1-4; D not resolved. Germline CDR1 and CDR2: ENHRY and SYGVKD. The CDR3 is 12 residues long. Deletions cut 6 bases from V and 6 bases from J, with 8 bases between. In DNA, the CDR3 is TGTGCCATCAGCGGTGGGGATGAAAAACTGTTTTTT. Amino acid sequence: CAISGGDEKLFF.

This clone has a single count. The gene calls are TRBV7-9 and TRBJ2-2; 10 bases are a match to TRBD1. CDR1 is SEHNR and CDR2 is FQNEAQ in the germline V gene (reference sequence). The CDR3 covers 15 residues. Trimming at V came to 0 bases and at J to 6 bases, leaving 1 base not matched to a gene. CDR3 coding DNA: TGTGCCAGCAGCTTAGCGACAGGGGGCCCCGGGGAGCTGTTTTTT. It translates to CASSLATGGPGELFF.

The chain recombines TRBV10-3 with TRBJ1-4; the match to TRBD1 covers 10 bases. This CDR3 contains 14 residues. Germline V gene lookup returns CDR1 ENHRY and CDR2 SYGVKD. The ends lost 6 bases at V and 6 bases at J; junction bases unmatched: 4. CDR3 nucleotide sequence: TGTGCCATCAGACCGGGGACAGGGGATGAAAAACTGTTTTTT. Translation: CAIRPGTGDEKLFF.

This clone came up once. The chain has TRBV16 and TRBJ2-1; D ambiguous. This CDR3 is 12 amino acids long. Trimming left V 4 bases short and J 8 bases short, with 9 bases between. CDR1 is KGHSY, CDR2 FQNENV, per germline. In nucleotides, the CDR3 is TGTGCCAGCAGCCGTCCGCGCTATGAGCAGTTCTTC. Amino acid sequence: CASSRPRYEQFF.

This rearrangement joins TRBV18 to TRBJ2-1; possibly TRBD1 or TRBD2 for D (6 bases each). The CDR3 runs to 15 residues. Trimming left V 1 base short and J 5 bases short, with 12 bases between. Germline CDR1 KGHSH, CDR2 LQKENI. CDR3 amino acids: CASSPQRGDNNEQFF. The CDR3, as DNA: TGTGCCAGCTCACCACAGAGGGGGGACAACAATGAGCAGTTCTTC.

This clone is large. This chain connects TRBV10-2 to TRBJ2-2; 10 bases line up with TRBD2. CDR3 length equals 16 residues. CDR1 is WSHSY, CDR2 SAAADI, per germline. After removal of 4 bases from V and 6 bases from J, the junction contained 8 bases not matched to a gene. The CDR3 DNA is TGCGCCAGCAGTGCTAGCGGGGGATCGTCCCCCGGGGAGCTGTTTTTT. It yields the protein CASSASGGSSPGELFF.

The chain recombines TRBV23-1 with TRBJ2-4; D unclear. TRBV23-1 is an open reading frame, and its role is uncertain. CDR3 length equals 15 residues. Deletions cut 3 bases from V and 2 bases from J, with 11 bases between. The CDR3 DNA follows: TGCGCCAGCAGTCAGAGGACGATGACCAAAAACATTCAGTACTTC. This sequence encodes CASSQRTMTKNIQYF.

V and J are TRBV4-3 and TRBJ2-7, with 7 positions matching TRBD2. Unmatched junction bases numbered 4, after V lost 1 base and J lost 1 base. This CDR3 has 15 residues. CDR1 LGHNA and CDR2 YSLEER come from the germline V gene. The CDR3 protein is CASSQGTSSSYEQYF. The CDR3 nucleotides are TGCGCCAGCAGCCAAGGGACTAGTTCTTCCTACGAGCAGTACTTC.

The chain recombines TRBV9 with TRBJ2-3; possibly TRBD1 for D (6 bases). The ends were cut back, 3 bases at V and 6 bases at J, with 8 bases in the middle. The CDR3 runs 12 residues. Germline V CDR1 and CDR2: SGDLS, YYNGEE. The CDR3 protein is CASSAQGDTQYF. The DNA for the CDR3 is TGTGCCAGCAGCGCCCAGGGGGATACGCAGTATTTT.

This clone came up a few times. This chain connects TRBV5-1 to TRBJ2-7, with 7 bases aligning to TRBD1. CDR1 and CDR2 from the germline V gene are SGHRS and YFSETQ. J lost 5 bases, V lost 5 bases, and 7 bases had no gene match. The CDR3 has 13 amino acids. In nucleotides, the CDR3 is TGCGCCAGCAGTCAACAGGGGAGCGACGAGCAGTACTTC. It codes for CASSQQGSDEQYF. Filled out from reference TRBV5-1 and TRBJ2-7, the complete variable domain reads KAGVTQTPRYLIKTRGQQVTLSCSPISGHRSVSWYQQTPGQGLQFLFEYFSETQRNKGNFPGRFSGRQFSNSRSEMNVSTLELGDSALYLCASSQQGSDEQYFGPGTRLTVT.

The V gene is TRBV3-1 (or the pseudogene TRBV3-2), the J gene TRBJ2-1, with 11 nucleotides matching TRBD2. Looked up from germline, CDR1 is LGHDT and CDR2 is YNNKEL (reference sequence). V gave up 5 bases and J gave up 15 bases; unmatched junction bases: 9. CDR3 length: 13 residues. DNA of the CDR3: TGTGCCAGCAGCAAATTACTAGCGGGAGTTTCGTTCTTC. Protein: CASSKLLAGVSFF.

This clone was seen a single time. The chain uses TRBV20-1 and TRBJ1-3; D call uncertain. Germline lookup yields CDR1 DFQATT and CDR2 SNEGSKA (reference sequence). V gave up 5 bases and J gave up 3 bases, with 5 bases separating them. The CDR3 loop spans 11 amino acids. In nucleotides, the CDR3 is TGCAGTGCTGGTAATGGAAACACCATATATTTT. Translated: CSAGNGNTIYF.

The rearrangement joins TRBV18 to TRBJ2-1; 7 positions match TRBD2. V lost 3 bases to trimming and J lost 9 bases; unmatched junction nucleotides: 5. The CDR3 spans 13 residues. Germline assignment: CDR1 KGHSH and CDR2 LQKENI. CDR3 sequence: CASSPSGGLEQFF. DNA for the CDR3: TGTGCCAGCTCACCTTCGGGGGGACTTGAGCAGTTCTTC.

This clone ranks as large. For the CDR3, the DNA is TGTGCCAGCAACCAGGGAGGGTCTGGGGAGACCCAGTACTTC. Its translation: CASNQGGSGETQYF. The V and J genes are TRBV2 and TRBJ2-5, with TRBD2 matching 7 bases. J was trimmed by 5 bases and V by 7 bases; bases with no gene match: 10. CDR3 length: 14 residues. Per germline, CDR1 SNHLY and CDR2 FYNNEI.

The chain's CDR3 is CASSSYRGSYEQYF. Here the CDR3 DNA reads TGTGCCAGCAGTTCCTATAGGGGATCCTACGAGCAGTACTTC. The genes are TRBV6-1 and TRBJ2-7; TRBD1 is a possible D gene (5 bases). The ends were cut back, 5 bases at V and 1 base at J, with 12 bases in the middle. The germline V gene encodes CDR1 MNHNS and CDR2 SASEGT. CDR3 length: 14 amino acids.

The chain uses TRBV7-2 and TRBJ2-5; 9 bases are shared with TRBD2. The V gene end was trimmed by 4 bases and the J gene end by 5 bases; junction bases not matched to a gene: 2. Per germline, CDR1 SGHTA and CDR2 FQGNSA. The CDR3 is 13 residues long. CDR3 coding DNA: TGTGCCAGCAGCTCAGGACTAGCGGAGACCCAGTACTTC. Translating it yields CASSSGLAETQYF.

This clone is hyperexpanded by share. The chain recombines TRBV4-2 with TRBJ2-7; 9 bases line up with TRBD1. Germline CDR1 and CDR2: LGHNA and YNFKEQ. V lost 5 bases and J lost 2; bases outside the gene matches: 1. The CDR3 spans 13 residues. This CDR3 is CASSGQGPYEQYF. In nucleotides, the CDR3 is TGTGCCAGCAGCGGACAGGGGCCCTACGAGCAGTACTTC.

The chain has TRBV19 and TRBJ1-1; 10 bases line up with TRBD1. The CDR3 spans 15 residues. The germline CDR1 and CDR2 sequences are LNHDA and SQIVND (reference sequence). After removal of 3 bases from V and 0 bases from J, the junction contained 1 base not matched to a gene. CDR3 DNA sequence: TGTGCCAGTAGTATGGACAGGGGGTTGAACACTGAAGCTTTCTTT. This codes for CASSMDRGLNTEAFF.

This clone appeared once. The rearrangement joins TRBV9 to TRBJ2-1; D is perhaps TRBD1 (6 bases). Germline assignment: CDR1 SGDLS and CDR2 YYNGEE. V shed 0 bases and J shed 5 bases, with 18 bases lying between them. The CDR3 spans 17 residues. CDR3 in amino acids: CASSVEAWTVGDNEQFF. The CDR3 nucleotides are TGTGCCAGCAGCGTAGAGGCCTGGACAGTCGGTGACAATGAGCAGTTCTTC.

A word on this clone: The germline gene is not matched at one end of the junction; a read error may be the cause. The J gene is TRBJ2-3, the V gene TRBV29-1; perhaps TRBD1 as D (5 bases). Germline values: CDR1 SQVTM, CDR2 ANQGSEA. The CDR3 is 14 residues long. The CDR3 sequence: CSVANRFTTYTQYF. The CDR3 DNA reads TGCAGCGTTGCGAACAGGTTTACCACATATACGCAGTATTTT.

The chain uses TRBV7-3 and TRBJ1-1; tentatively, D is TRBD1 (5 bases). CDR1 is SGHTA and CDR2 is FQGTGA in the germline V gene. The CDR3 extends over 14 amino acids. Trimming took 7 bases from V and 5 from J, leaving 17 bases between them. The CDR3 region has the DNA TGTGCCAGCAAAAAGACAGAGGCGGGGACTGAAGCTTTCTTT. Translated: CASKKTEAGTEAFF.

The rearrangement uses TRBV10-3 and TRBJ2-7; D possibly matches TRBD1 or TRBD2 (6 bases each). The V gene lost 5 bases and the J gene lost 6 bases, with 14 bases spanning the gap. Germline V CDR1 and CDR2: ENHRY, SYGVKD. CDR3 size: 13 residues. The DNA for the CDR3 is TGTGCCATCAGTAAGGACGGGGGCGGCGAGCAGTACTTC. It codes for CAISKDGGGEQYF.